This TCR beta chain stems from a study of T-cell memory formation after mild COVID-19. About the study: The TCR clusters were mostly specific to one donor.

CDR1 SEHNR and CDR2 FQNEAQ come from the germline V gene (reference sequence). CDR3 length: 13 amino acids. Trimming shortened V by 8 bases and J by 12 bases, and 20 bases separated the two germline ends. MiXCR, run by TCRdb on the 5' RACE reads, gives a single entry per CDR3 protein. Of roughly 300,000 distinct CDR3 sequences listed, over 7% were seen once; the top ten hold about 20%. This clonotype was recorded only once. The chain recombines TRBV7-9 with TRBJ2-1; D possibly corresponds to TRBD2 (5 bases). The origin of this receptor is a man between 18 and 29 years old who had mild COVID-19 (a few samples of this study predate the infection). Cell type and time point are not known. Sequencing was performed on PBMCs or a T cell subset sorted from them (not recorded which). The CDR3 reads CASRRDGELTQFF. In DNA form, the CDR3 reads TGTGCCAGCCGCCGGGATGGAGAACTCACGCAGTTCTTC. Filled out from reference TRBV7-9 and TRBJ2-1, the complete variable domain reads DTGVSQNPRHKITKRGQNVTFRCDPISEHNRLYWYRQTLGQGPEFLTYFQNEAQLEKSRLLSDRFSAERPKGSFSTLEIQRTEQGDSAMYLCASRRDGELTQFFGPGTRLTVL.